Described below is a single T cell receptor (beta chain) sequence and its context. CDR3 length: 18 amino acids. Looked up from germline, CDR1 is MNHEY and CDR2 is SMNVEV (reference sequence). V lost 6 bases to trimming and J lost 0 bases, with 21 bases between them. This record belongs to a study of blood T cells in healthy people across ages. For the second PCR, which ran for roughly 6 to 11 cycles, a sample-barcoded 5' primer and a J-beta primer mix were used. Every single cDNA molecule received a tag from a template-switch adaptor with 12 random nucleotides. Using its own MiXCR run on the 5' RACE reads, TCRdb lists one record per CDR3 protein. The sample yields fewer than 1,000,000 distinct CDR3 sequences, around half seen once.

This chain connects TRBV27 to TRBJ1-5; D may be TRBD1 (5 bases). This TCR derives from an older man in good health. The sequenced material came from blood. The CDR3 coding sequence is TGTGCCAGCAGATCGCTGGGTCAGAGACAGAATAGCAATCAGCCCCAGCATTTT. It yields the protein CASRSLGQRQNSNQPQHF.